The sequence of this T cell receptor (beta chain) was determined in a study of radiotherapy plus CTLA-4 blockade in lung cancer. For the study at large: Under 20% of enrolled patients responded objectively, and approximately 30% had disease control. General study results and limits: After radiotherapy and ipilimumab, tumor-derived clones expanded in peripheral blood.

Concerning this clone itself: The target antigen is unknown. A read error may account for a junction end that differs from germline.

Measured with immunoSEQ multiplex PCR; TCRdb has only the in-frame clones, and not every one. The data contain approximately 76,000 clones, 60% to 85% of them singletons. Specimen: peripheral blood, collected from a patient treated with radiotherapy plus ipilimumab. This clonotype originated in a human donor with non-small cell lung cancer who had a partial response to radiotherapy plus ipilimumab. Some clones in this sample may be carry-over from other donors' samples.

In DNA, the CDR3 is TGTGCCAGCAGTCCCCCCGGGTACATTGAGCAGTTCTTC. It encodes CASSPPGYIEQFF. The chain couples TRBV6-5 to TRBJ2-1; D call uncertain. There are 13 residues in the CDR3. From germline, CDR1 is MNHEY and CDR2 SVGAGI.